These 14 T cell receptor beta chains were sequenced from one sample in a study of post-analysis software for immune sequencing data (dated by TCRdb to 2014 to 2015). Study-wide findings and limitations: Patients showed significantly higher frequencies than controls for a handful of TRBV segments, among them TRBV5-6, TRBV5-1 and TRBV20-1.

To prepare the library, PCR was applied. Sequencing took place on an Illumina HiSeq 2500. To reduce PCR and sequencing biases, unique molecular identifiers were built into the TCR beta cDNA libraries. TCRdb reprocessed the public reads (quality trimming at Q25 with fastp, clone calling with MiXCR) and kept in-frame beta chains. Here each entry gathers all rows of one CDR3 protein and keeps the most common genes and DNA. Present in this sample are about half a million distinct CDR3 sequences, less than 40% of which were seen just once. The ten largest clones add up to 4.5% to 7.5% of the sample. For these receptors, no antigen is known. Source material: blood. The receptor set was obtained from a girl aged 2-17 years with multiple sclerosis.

The CDR3 nucleotides are TGCGCCAGCAGCTTGGCCCCCGGGGGAGGAAGCTATGGCTACACCTTC. It specifies CASSLAPGGGSYGYTF. The chain couples TRBV5-1 to TRBJ1-2; a weak D match, TRBD1 (5 bases). The V gene's germline CDR1 is SGHRS and CDR2 YFSETQ. The CDR3 is 16 residues long. Trimming removed 0 bases at V and 4 bases at J, with 16 bases between.

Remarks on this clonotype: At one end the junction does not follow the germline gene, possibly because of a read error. CDR3: CASSLRDQGDWYGHTF. For the CDR3, the DNA is TGCGCCAGCAGCCTTCGGGACCAGGGGGATTGGTATGGCCACACCTTC. The genes are TRBV4-1 and TRBJ1-2; 7 nucleotides agree with TRBD1. Germline values: CDR1 MGHRA, CDR2 YSYEKL. The CDR3 is 16 amino acids.

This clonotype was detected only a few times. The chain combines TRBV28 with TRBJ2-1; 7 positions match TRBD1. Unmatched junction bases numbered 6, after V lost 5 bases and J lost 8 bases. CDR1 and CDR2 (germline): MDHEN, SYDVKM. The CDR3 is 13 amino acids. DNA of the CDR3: TGTGCCAGCAGTATGAACAGGGGAGATGAGCAGTTCTTC. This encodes CASSMNRGDEQFF.

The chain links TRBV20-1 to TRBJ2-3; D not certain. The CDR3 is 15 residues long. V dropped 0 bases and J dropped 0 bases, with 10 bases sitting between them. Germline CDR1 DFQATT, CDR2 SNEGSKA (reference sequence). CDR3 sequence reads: CSARDHGPSTDTQYF. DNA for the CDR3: TGCAGTGCTAGAGATCACGGGCCAAGCACAGATACGCAGTATTTT.

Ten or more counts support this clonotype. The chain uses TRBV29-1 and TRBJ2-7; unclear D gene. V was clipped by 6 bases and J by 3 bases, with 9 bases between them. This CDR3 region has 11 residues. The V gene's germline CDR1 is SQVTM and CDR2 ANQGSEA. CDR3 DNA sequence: TGCAGCGTAGAGTTCAGCTACGAGCAGTACTTC. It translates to CSVEFSYEQYF.

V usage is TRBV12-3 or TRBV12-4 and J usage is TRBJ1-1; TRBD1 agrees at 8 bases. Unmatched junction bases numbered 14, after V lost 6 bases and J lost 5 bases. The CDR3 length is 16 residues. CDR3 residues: CASRNRGNNEGTEAFF. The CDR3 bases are TGTGCCAGCAGGAACAGGGGGAATAACGAGGGTACTGAAGCTTTCTTT.

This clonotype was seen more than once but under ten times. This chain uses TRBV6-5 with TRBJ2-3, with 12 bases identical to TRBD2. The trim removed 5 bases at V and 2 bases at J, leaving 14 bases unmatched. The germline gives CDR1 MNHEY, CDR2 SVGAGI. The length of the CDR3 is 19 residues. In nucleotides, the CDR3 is TGTGCCAGCAGTAACCCTAGCGGGGGGGCCGGTCGATTCACAGATACGCAGTATTTT. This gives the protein CASSNPSGGAGRFTDTQYF.

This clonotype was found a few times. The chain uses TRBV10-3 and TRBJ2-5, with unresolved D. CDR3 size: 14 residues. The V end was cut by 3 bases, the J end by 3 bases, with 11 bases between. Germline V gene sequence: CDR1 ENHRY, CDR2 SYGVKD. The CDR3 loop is CAISEHGREETQYF. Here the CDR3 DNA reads TGTGCCATCAGTGAACACGGTCGGGAAGAGACCCAGTACTTC.

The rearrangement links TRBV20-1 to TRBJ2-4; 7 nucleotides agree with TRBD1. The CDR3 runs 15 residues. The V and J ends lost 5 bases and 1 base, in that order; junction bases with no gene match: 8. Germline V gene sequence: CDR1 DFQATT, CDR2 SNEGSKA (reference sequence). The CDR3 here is CSALTGRGAKNIQYF. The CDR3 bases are TGCAGTGCTCTGACAGGGCGCGGGGCCAAAAACATTCAGTACTTC.

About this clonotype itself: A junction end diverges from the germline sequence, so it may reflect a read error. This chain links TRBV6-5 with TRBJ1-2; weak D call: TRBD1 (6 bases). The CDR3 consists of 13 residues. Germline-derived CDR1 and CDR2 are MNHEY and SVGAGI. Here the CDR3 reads CASRSGVTYSYTF. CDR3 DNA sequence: TGTGCCAGCAGGTCAGGGGTCACCTATAGCTACACCTTC.

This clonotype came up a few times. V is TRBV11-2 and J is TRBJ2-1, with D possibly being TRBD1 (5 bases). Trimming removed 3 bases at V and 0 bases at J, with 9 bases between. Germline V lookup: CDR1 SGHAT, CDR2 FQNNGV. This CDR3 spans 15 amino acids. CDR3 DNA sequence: TGTGCCAGCAGCTTCGACAGAATCTCCTACAATGAGCAGTTCTTC. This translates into CASSFDRISYNEQFF.

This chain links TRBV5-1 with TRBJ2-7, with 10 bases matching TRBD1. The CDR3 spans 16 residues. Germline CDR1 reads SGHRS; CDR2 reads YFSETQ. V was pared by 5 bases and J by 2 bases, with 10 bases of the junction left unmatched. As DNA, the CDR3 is TGCGCCAGCAGTCGACGACGGGACAGGGGACCCTACGAGCAGTACTTC. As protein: CASSRRRDRGPYEQYF.

The CDR3 region is CASSWDGGQGGYGYTF. CDR3 nucleotide sequence: TGCGCCAGCAGCTGGGACGGCGGACAGGGGGGGTATGGCTACACCTTC. V is TRBV5-1 and J is TRBJ1-2; TRBD1 aligns across 10 bases. Trimming cost V 3 bases and J 5 bases; bases outside gene matches: 10. In germline, CDR1 is SGHRS, CDR2 YFSETQ. The CDR3 runs 16 residues.

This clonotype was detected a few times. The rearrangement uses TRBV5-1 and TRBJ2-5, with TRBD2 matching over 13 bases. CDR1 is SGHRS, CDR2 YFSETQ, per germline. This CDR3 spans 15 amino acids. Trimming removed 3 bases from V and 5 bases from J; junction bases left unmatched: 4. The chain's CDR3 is CASSSELAGGETQYF. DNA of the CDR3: TGCGCCAGCAGCTCGGAACTAGCGGGGGGGGAGACCCAGTACTTC.